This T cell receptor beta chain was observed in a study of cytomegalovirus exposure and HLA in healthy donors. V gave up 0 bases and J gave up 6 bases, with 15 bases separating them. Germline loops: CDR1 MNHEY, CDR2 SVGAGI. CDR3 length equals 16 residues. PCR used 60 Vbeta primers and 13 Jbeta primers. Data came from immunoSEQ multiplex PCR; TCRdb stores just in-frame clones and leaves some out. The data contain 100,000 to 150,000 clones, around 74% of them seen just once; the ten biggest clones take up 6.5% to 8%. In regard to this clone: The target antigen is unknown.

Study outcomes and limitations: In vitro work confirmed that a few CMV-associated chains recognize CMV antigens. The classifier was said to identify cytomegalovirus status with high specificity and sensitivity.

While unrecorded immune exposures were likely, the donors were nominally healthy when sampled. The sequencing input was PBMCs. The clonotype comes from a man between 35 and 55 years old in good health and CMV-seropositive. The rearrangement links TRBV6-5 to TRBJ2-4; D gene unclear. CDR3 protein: CASSYSSSWPGNIQYF. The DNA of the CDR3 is TGTGCCAGCAGTTACTCCTCATCCTGGCCTGGAAACATTCAGTACTTC.